The 27 T cell receptor beta chains presented below share a single source sample, sequenced in a study of OX40 agonist ivuxolimab in advanced cancers. Libraries were made using the immunoSEQ multiplex PCR assay. This immuneACCESS table, as held by TCRdb, lists in-frame sequences with V and J called but not all clones. Of the missing ones, under half trace to an unresolved V gene in checked studies; the others have no known cause. The sample has about 60,000 clones on record, approximately 91% of them singletons. The top ten hold under 8% of the sample. The sequencing used CD4+ or CD8+ T cells sorted from blood, collected in a trial of the OX40 agonist ivuxolimab. The receptors come from an adult with an advanced solid tumor such as melanoma, head and neck, liver or kidney cancer.

This chain joins TRBV19 and TRBJ1-3, with D possibly matching TRBD1 (6 bases). The CDR3 spans 13 residues. The V end lost 10 bases, the J end lost 2 bases, and 12 bases lay between the germline ends. Germline assignment: CDR1 LNHDA and CDR2 SQIVND (reference sequence). The chain's CDR3 is CATQEGAGNTIYF. CDR3 nucleotide sequence: TGTGCCACCCAGGAGGGGGCTGGAAACACCATATATTTT.

This chain uses TRBV6-1 with TRBJ1-2; 9 nucleotides match TRBD1. Looked up from germline, CDR1 is MNHNS and CDR2 is SASEGT. The CDR3 spans 16 residues. The V segment lost 0 bases and the J segment 5 bases; nucleotides outside the gene matches: 7. CDR3 region: CASSEAGSGTGYGYTF. As DNA, the CDR3 is TGTGCCAGCAGTGAAGCGGGCTCCGGGACAGGGTATGGCTACACCTTC.

The J gene is TRBJ1-2, the V gene TRBV6-6; D might be TRBD1 (6 bases). There are 14 residues in the CDR3. Germline V gene data show CDR1 as MNHNY and CDR2 as SVGAGI (reference sequence). V dropped 6 bases and J dropped 4 bases, with 15 bases sitting between them. Here the CDR3 reads CASSLPQGSYGYTF. CDR3 bases: TGTGCCAGCAGCCTCCCACAGGGTAGCTATGGCTACACCTTC.

This clone was recorded once. This sequence joins TRBV7-3 and TRBJ2-5; 10 bases are a match to TRBD2. The CDR3 is 15 residues long. V was clipped by 2 bases and J by 4 bases; unmatched bases: 4. Germline V CDR1 and CDR2: SGHTA, FQGTGA. CDR3 sequence: CASSLSGLAAETQYF. DNA of the CDR3: TGTGCCAGCAGCTTATCCGGACTAGCGGCAGAGACCCAGTACTTC. Using reference TRBV7-3 and TRBJ2-5 for the parts outside the CDR3, the full variable domain is GAGVSQTPSNKVTEKGKYVELRCDPISGHTALYWYRQSLGQGPEFLIYFQGTGAADDSGLPNDRFFAVRPEGSVSTLKIQRTERGDSAVYLCASSLSGLAAETQYFGPGTRLLVL.

This clone was picked up one time. The V call is TRBV5-5, the J call TRBJ2-5; the D gene is possibly TRBD1 (5 bases). The CDR3 is 14 amino acids. Between the trimmed V and J ends, which lost 0 bases and 2 bases, there was a span of 8 bases. CDR1 is SGHKS and CDR2 is YYEKEE in the germline V gene (reference sequence). The CDR3 DNA sequence: TGTGCCAGCAGCTTGGACAGGCCTCAAGAGACCCAGTACTTC. Amino acid sequence: CASSLDRPQETQYF.

As concerns this clone: A much larger clone lies a single base off, so this may be a read error. The sample holds other DNA sequences that translate to the same CDR3. The CDR3 sequence: CSVWDNEQFF. As DNA, the CDR3 is TGCAGCGTGTGGGACAATGAGCAGTTCTTC. The V call is TRBV29-1, the J call TRBJ2-1, with unresolved D. V was clipped by 6 bases and J by 5 bases, with 5 bases between them. There are 10 residues in the CDR3. Germline V lookup: CDR1 SQVTM, CDR2 ANQGSEA.

The DNA for the CDR3 is TGCGCCAGCAGCTTGGCCCTTAGTCACCTTAGCTCCTACGAGCAGTACTTC. This encodes CASSLALSHLSSYEQYF. The chain links TRBV5-1 to TRBJ2-7, with no clear D. Germline V gene sequence: CDR1 SGHRS, CDR2 YFSETQ. V was shortened by 0 bases and J by 0 bases, with 16 bases between the two germline ends. The CDR3 is made up of 17 amino acids.

The rearrangement uses TRBV7-8 and TRBJ1-2, with TRBD1 matching 10 bases. Germline values: CDR1 SGHVS, CDR2 FQNEAQ. Trimming at V came to 5 bases and at J to 7 bases, leaving 10 bases not matched to a gene. The CDR3 loop spans 15 amino acids. The CDR3 here is CASSSTGQGLSGYTF. The CDR3 nucleotides read TGTGCCAGCAGCAGTACGGGACAGGGGTTGAGTGGCTACACCTTC.

The chain joins TRBV19 to TRBJ1-5; D may be TRBD1 (6 bases). In germline, CDR1 is LNHDA, CDR2 SQIVND (reference sequence). This CDR3 contains 13 residues. The V gene lost 4 bases and the J gene lost 6 bases, with 10 bases spanning the gap. The CDR3, as DNA: TGTGCCAGTAGTACAGTAGGGGGTCAGCCCCAGCATTTT. Translation gives CASSTVGGQPQHF.

The chain is built from TRBV19 and TRBJ2-4; 9 bases line up with TRBD2. This CDR3 contains 16 residues. Germline values: CDR1 LNHDA, CDR2 SQIVND (reference sequence). J lost 0 bases, V lost 7 bases, and 7 bases had no gene match. The DNA for the CDR3 is TGTGCCAGTACTAGCGGGGTGCCTTTAGCCAAAAACATTCAGTACTTC. Its translation: CASTSGVPLAKNIQYF.

The V gene is TRBV15, the J gene TRBJ2-7, with D unresolved. Trimming shortened V by 0 bases and J by 0 bases, and 12 bases separated the two germline ends. Germline loops: CDR1 LNHNV, CDR2 YYDKDF (reference sequence). The CDR3 is 16 amino acids. The CDR3 DNA reads TGTGCCACCAGCAGAGATAAGGGCGCCCTCTCCTACGAGCAGTACTTC. Translating it yields CATSRDKGALSYEQYF.

V and J are TRBV6-6 and TRBJ1-3, with a possible D match to TRBD1 (6 bases). This CDR3 comprises 16 residues. Germline values: CDR1 MNHNY, CDR2 SVGAGI (reference sequence). V lost 6 bases, J lost 1 base, and 16 bases lay in between. The CDR3, as DNA: TGTGCCAGCAGACCTGACAGGTCGAATTCTGGAAACACCATATATTTT. The encoded protein is CASRPDRSNSGNTIYF.

This clone was seen only once. The chain recombines TRBV19 with TRBJ2-7; D gene ambiguous. The CDR3 covers 13 residues. Germline-derived CDR1 and CDR2 are LNHDA and SQIVND (reference sequence). V was shortened by 4 bases and J by 3 bases, with 10 bases between the two germline ends. The CDR3 DNA is TGTGCCAGTAGTACCTTTCGCGGCTACGAGCAGTACTTC. The encoded protein is CASSTFRGYEQYF.

This clone turned up a few times. CDR3 sequence: CASSPRGSDTEAFF. Written as DNA, the CDR3 is TGTGCCAGCTCACCAAGGGGGTCGGACACTGAAGCTTTCTTT. V and J are TRBV18 and TRBJ1-1; D perhaps matches TRBD1 (6 bases). CDR1 is KGHSH, CDR2 LQKENI, per germline. CDR3 length equals 14 residues. With 2 bases removed from V and 3 bases from J, the gap between germline ends came to 10 bases. The whole variable domain, filled in from reference TRBV18 and TRBJ1-1, reads NAGVMQNPRHLVRRRGQEARLRCSPMKGHSHVYWYRQLPEEGLKFMVYLQKENIIDESGMPKERFSAEFPKEGPSILRIQQVVRGDSAAYFCASSPRGSDTEAFFGQGTRLTVV.

This rearrangement joins TRBV27 to TRBJ2-7; the match to TRBD1 covers 11 bases. Germline CDR1 and CDR2: MNHEY and SMNVEV (reference sequence). The V and J ends lost 5 bases and 2 bases, in that order; junction bases with no gene match: 8. This CDR3 is 16 amino acids long. CDR3 bases: TGTGCCAGCAGTGGCCGCCGGGACAGGGGGGCCTACGAGCAGTACTTC. Translation: CASSGRRDRGAYEQYF.

The rearrangement joins TRBV7-3 to TRBJ1-5; D gene unclear. The CDR3 is 13 residues long. Germline CDR1 reads SGHTA; CDR2 reads FQGTGA. Trimming shortened V by 4 bases and J by 7 bases, and 11 bases separated the two germline ends. The CDR3 sequence is CASSSLDGQPQHF. The CDR3 nucleotides are TGTGCCAGCAGCTCCTTAGATGGACAGCCCCAGCATTTT.

The chain links TRBV6-1 to TRBJ2-2, with 13 positions matching TRBD2. Germline assignment: CDR1 MNHNS and CDR2 SASEGT. V shed 7 bases and J 7 bases; nucleotides not matched to a gene: 6. This CDR3 is built from 15 residues. The CDR3 region is CASTTSGRGDGELFF. The CDR3 DNA sequence: TGTGCCAGCACAACTAGCGGGAGGGGGGACGGGGAGCTGTTTTTT.

The chain carries TRBV28 and TRBJ1-5; 8 nucleotides line up with TRBD1. Looked up from germline, CDR1 is MDHEN and CDR2 is SYDVKM. CDR3 size: 16 residues. V lost 6 bases and J lost 4; bases outside the gene matches: 11. CDR3: CASRIGGQGVNQPQHF. DNA of the CDR3: TGTGCCAGCAGGATAGGTGGACAGGGAGTAAATCAGCCCCAGCATTTT.

This clone was detected only a few times. This sequence joins TRBV6-1 and TRBJ1-3; possibly TRBD1 for D (6 bases). Deletions cut 6 bases from V and 8 bases from J, with 17 bases between. The germline gives CDR1 MNHNS, CDR2 SASEGT. There are 14 residues in the CDR3. CDR3 nucleotides: TGTGCCAGCAGCCACCGGGCATCAGGGGACACCATATATTTT. It codes for CASSHRASGDTIYF.

The chain links TRBV4-2 to TRBJ1-2; no reliable D call. V was pared by 4 bases and J by 3 bases, with 12 bases between. The length of the CDR3 is 14 residues. Germline CDR1 LGHNA, CDR2 YNFKEQ. CDR3 in amino acids: CASSPSGRDYGYTF. As DNA, the CDR3 is TGTGCCAGCAGCCCTTCGGGGAGGGACTATGGCTACACCTTC.

CDR3 loop: CASRKPGLAARETQYF. The CDR3 bases are TGTGCCAGCAGAAAGCCGGGACTAGCGGCACGGGAGACCCAGTACTTC. V is TRBV7-8 and J is TRBJ2-5; 11 positions agree with TRBD2. The J segment lost 5 bases and the V segment lost 6 bases, leaving 11 bases of the junction unmatched. The CDR3 is made up of 16 amino acids. Germline V gene lookup returns CDR1 SGHVS and CDR2 FQNEAQ.

V is TRBV28 and J is TRBJ2-7; 8 bases are shared with TRBD1. The CDR3 covers 16 residues. Per germline, CDR1 MDHEN and CDR2 SYDVKM. V trimming: 8 bases; J trimming: 4 bases; junction bases outside the gene matches: 16. Here the CDR3 DNA reads TGTGCCAGCGGAGTTATCCTCCAGGGGGCGGGATACGAGCAGTACTTC. It is translated as CASGVILQGAGYEQYF. Full variable domain (missing parts from reference TRBV28 and TRBJ2-7): DVKVTQSSRYLVKRTGEKVFLECVQDMDHENMFWYRQDPGLGLRLIYFSYDVKMKEKGDIPEGYSVSREKKERFSLILESASTNQTSMYLCASGVILQGAGYEQYFGPGTRLTVT.

The J gene is TRBJ1-4, the V gene TRBV27; 7 positions agree with TRBD1. The trim removed 5 bases at V and 2 bases at J, leaving 5 bases unmatched. The CDR3 sequence is 15 residues long. In germline, CDR1 is MNHEY, CDR2 SMNVEV (reference sequence). The CDR3 here is CASSGGGLTNEKLFF. The CDR3 DNA follows: TGTGCCAGCAGTGGAGGGGGCTTGACTAATGAAAAACTGTTTTTT.

V usage is TRBV2 and J usage is TRBJ2-6; D gene unclear. The CDR3 length is 12 residues. Germline assignment: CDR1 SNHLY and CDR2 FYNNEI. V gave up 4 bases and J gave up 3 bases, with 1 base separating them. The chain's CDR3 is CASSVGANVLTF. The DNA for the CDR3 is TGTGCCAGCAGTGTTGGGGCCAACGTCCTGACTTTC.

The chain uses TRBV15 and TRBJ2-7, with 14 bases matching TRBD2. Germline values: CDR1 LNHNV, CDR2 YYDKDF (reference sequence). V was clipped by 1 base and J by 0 bases; unmatched bases: 5. The CDR3 spans 18 residues. The CDR3 coding sequence is TGTGCCACCAGCAGAGCTGGACTAGCGGGAGGAGGCTCCTACGAGCAGTACTTC. As protein: CATSRAGLAGGGSYEQYF.

This clone is a singleton in its sample. The rearrangement uses TRBV27 and TRBJ1-6; TRBD1 matches at 10 bases. This CDR3 region has 14 residues. Looked up from germline, CDR1 is MNHEY and CDR2 is SMNVEV (reference sequence). V lost 6 bases and J lost 9; bases outside the gene matches: 5. CDR3 in amino acids: CASRPGQGLSPLHF. The CDR3 nucleotides are TGTGCCAGCAGACCGGGACAGGGGCTTTCACCCCTCCACTTT.

This chain connects TRBV6-5 to TRBJ1-1; no firm D call. V lost 6 bases, J lost 0 bases, and 8 bases lay in between. Germline V CDR1 and CDR2: MNHEY, SVGAGI. The CDR3 consists of 13 residues. The CDR3 sequence is CASRYGVNTEAFF. The CDR3 nucleotides are TGTGCCAGCAGGTACGGGGTGAACACTGAAGCTTTCTTT.